The 5 T cell receptor beta chains in this list originate from one sample, sequenced in a study of response to subunit inactivated influenza vaccine. Via MiXCR, TCRdb re-called the RT-PCR reads, giving one row per CDR3 protein. The sample has approximately 730,000 distinct CDR3 sequences; about 15% are singletons. Sequences were derived from PBMCs from blood, sampled less than 15 days before vaccination. The receptors derive from a man aged 45 to 65 who received an inactivated influenza vaccine.

This clonotype was recorded a few times. The chain links TRBV4-1 to TRBJ2-1; D might be TRBD2 (6 bases). The CDR3 spans 13 residues. Trimming shortened V by 2 bases and J by 7 bases, and 9 bases separated the two germline ends. Per germline, CDR1 MGHRA and CDR2 YSYEKL. The CDR3 DNA is TGCGCCAGCAGCCAAAACGCGGGGAATGAGCAGTTCTTC. Amino acid sequence: CASSQNAGNEQFF.

The chain is built from TRBV12-3 or TRBV12-4 and TRBJ2-1; perhaps TRBD2 as D (6 bases). The CDR3 spans 16 residues. Trimming pared 5 bases from V and 4 bases from J, leaving 18 bases between. The CDR3 reads CASSRQEGVPYNEQFF. CDR3 DNA sequence: TGTGCCAGCAGTCGCCAGGAGGGTGTCCCGTACAATGAGCAGTTCTTC.

This clonotype appeared many times. The rearrangement uses TRBV20-1 and TRBJ2-3, with TRBD2 matching 7 bases. V shed 6 bases and J 1 base; nucleotides not matched to a gene: 4. This CDR3 comprises 13 residues. In germline, CDR1 is DFQATT, CDR2 SNEGSKA (reference sequence). CDR3 nucleotides: TGCAGTGCCACGAGCGGGGGCACAGATACGCAGTATTTT. It is translated as CSATSGGTDTQYF.

The chain combines TRBV7-2 with TRBJ2-7; TRBD1 aligns across 7 bases. The CDR3 consists of 14 residues. Germline assignment: CDR1 SGHTA and CDR2 FQGNSA. J was trimmed by 2 bases and V by 5 bases; bases with no gene match: 6. CDR3 sequence: CASSGTVKTYEQYF. CDR3 sequence (DNA): TGTGCCAGCAGCGGGACAGTCAAAACCTACGAGCAGTACTTC.

V is TRBV4-2 and J is TRBJ2-3; the match to TRBD2 covers 9 bases. CDR3 length: 14 residues. CDR1 and CDR2 from the germline V gene are LGHNA and YNFKEQ. V shed 0 bases and J 9 bases; nucleotides not matched to a gene: 4. Here the CDR3 reads CASSQERLAETQYF. CDR3 coding DNA: TGTGCCAGCAGCCAAGAAAGACTAGCGGAAACGCAGTATTTT.